These T cell receptor beta chains were read from a single sample in a study of vaccination effects on CD4 cells after COVID-19. These receptors have no known antigen. TCRdb's table, derived via immunoSEQ multiplex PCR, lists solely in-frame clones and lacks some. The table has fewer than 75,000 clones, 77% seen once. The material was CD4+ T cells from PBMCs cultured without peptide, obtained before COVID-19 vaccination. The origin of the receptors is a human donor who received a COVID-19 vaccine. Both conserved end residues are part of each CDR3. Each record gives: clone size, V gene, CDR3 length, D gene, J gene, CDR3 DNA, CDR3 protein. The D gene is left open where the match is weak. Only part of the rows carry a size: once, few, many, or a class if the clone is expanded.

NA	TRBV3-1/TRBV3-2	15	NA	TRBJ2-1	TGTGCCAGCAGTCGGTGGCAGGGGCGAGTCAATGAGCAGTTCTTC	CASSRWQGRVNEQFF
NA	TRBV3-1/TRBV3-2	14	TRBD1	TRBJ1-1	TGTGCCAGCAGCCCAATAACAGGGGGCACTGAAGCTTTCTTT	CASSPITGGTEAFF
NA	TRBV5-6	16	NA	TRBJ1-4	TGTGCCAGCAGCTTGGCGGCCAGTGGGAACAATGAAAAACTGTTTTTT	CASSLAASGNNEKLFF
NA	TRBV18	13	NA	TRBJ2-1	TGTGCCAGCTCACCCTTTTCCGATAATGAGCAGTTCTTC	CASSPFSDNEQFF
once	TRBV19	14	NA	TRBJ1-5	TGTGCCAGTAGTCCGGAGTGGGTACGTCAGCCCCAGCATTTT	CASSPEWVRQPQHF
NA	TRBV3-1/TRBV3-2	15	TRBD2	TRBJ2-2	TGTGCCAGCAGAATAGCGGGGGGGAACACCGGGGAGCTGTTTTTT	CASRIAGGNTGELFF
NA	TRBV5-1	14	NA	TRBJ2-5	TGCGCCAGCAGCTTACCTCAGGGCGGGGAGACCCAGTACTTC	CASSLPQGGETQYF
NA	TRBV19	13	NA	TRBJ1-3	TGTGCCAGTAGGACGAGAACTGGAAACACCATATATTTT	CASRTRTGNTIYF
NA	TRBV24-1	14	NA	TRBJ2-1	TGTGCCACCAGTGATTTCCCCAGCAGGTCCGAGCAGTTCTTC	CATSDFPSRSEQFF
NA	TRBV3-1/TRBV3-2	14	TRBD1	TRBJ2-1	TGTGCCAGCAGCCATGGGGACAGGGGCAATGAGCAGTTCTTC	CASSHGDRGNEQFF
few	TRBV4-1	14	NA	TRBJ2-5	TGCGCCAGCAGCCGAAGAACGGGGGAAGAGACCCAGTACTTC	CASSRRTGEETQYF
NA	TRBV4-1	16	NA	TRBJ1-3	TGCGCCAGCAGCCAAGATAAGGGTAATACTGGAAACACCATATATTTT	CASSQDKGNTGNTIYF
once	TRBV6-5	12	NA	TRBJ2-2	TGTGCCAGTAAAAAAGACACCGGGGAGCTGTTTTTT	CASKKDTGELFF
NA	TRBV9	16	TRBD1	TRBJ2-4	TGTGCCAGCAGCACGATAGACAGGGGGCCTGGAAACATTCAGTACTTC	CASSTIDRGPGNIQYF
NA	TRBV28	13	TRBD1	TRBJ1-1	TGTGCCAGCAGTTTCTCCGACAGGGCTGAAGCTTTCTTT	CASSFSDRAEAFF
NA	TRBV13	14	NA	TRBJ2-3	TGTGCCAGCAGCTCTACGTTGGGCACAGATACGCAGTATTTT	CASSSTLGTDTQYF
NA	TRBV5-4	16	TRBD1	TRBJ1-4	TGTGCCAGCAGCTTCGGGGTCGGGACAGGGTTGGAAAAACTGTTTTTT	CASSFGVGTGLEKLFF
once	TRBV7-3	13	NA	TRBJ2-3	TGTGCCAGCAGCTTAAGCTCCACAGATACGCAGTATTTT	CASSLSSTDTQYF
NA	TRBV12-3/TRBV12-4	12	NA	TRBJ1-6	TGTGCCAGCAGTTTCGGGGGAGCACCCCTCCACTTT	CASSFGGAPLHF
NA	TRBV9	15	TRBD1	TRBJ2-1	TGTGCCAGCAGCGTAGGGGACAGAGCCTACAATGAGCAGTTCTTC	CASSVGDRAYNEQFF
few	TRBV2	13	NA	TRBJ1-1	TGTGCCAGCAGTGAACCCTTCTCCACTGAAGCTTTCTTT	CASSEPFSTEAFF
NA	TRBV9	14	TRBD1	TRBJ2-5	TGTGCCAGCAGCGTAGCCGGGACAGAAGAGACCCAGTACTTC	CASSVAGTEETQYF
NA	TRBV12-3/TRBV12-4	11	NA	TRBJ1-2	TGTGCCAGCAGTTCAGTCTATGGCTACACCTTC	CASSSVYGYTF
NA	TRBV29-1	14	TRBD1	TRBJ2-2	TGCAGCGTCCAAAGACAGGGGAACACCGGGGAGCTGTTTTTT	CSVQRQGNTGELFF
NA	TRBV7-6	15	NA	TRBJ2-3	TGTGCCAGCAGCTTAATGGCGGGGAACACAGATACGCAGTATTTT	CASSLMAGNTDTQYF
NA	TRBV18	14	TRBD1	TRBJ1-5	TGTGCCAGCACGAGGACAGGGGGCAATCAGCCCCAGCATTTT	CASTRTGGNQPQHF
medium-sized	TRBV7-8	18	TRBD2	TRBJ2-3	TGTGCCAGCAGCTTAGCCGATTCGGGAGGGCCTAGCACAGATACGCAGTATTTT	CASSLADSGGPSTDTQYF
NA	TRBV14	13	TRBD1	TRBJ1-1	TGTGCCAGCAGCTGGGGACAGGTAACTGAAGCTTTCTTT	CASSWGQVTEAFF
NA	TRBV7-9	16	TRBD1	TRBJ1-6	TGTGCCAGCAGCTTACAAGGGACAGGGGATAATTCACCCCTCCACTTT	CASSLQGTGDNSPLHF
NA	TRBV18	13	NA	TRBJ1-4	TGTGCCGCGTCGGACAGCTCTAATGAAAAACTGTTTTTT	CAASDSSNEKLFF
NA	TRBV4-2	17	TRBD1	TRBJ1-2	TGTGCCAGCAGCCAAGAAGTAGGGGCAGGGGGTGACTATGGCTACACCTTC	CASSQEVGAGGDYGYTF
few	TRBV11-2	13	TRBD1	TRBJ1-6	TGTGCCAGCACCGGGGACAGAAATTCACCCCTCCACTTT	CASTGDRNSPLHF
few	TRBV7-9	16	TRBD1	TRBJ2-3	TGTGCCAGCAGCCGCCAAGGGACAGGGGTTACAGATACGCAGTATTTT	CASSRQGTGVTDTQYF
NA	TRBV7-3	13	NA	TRBJ2-2	TGTGCCAGCAGCGCTACCAACACCGGGGAGCTGTTTTTT	CASSATNTGELFF
NA	TRBV9	16	TRBD2	TRBJ2-5	TGTGCCAGCAGCGGCCTTCTGACGGGGGGGCTAGAGACCCAGTACTTC	CASSGLLTGGLETQYF
NA	TRBV19	15	TRBD1	TRBJ1-5	TGTGCCAGTAGTATCCGGACAGGGGGAGGTCAGCCCCAGCATTTT	CASSIRTGGGQPQHF
NA	TRBV4-1	17	TRBD2	TRBJ2-1	TGCGCCAGCAGCCAAGCCCTGACTAGCGGGGGGGCCAATGAGCAGTTCTTC	CASSQALTSGGANEQFF
NA	TRBV6-6	14	NA	TRBJ2-3	TGTGCCAGCAGTTACTCGGACAGCCGGGATACGCAGTATTTT	CASSYSDSRDTQYF
NA	TRBV3-1/TRBV3-2	16	NA	TRBJ1-6	TGTGCCAGCAGCCAAGTCCCGGCCCTTGCTAATTCACCCCTCCACTTT	CASSQVPALANSPLHF
NA	TRBV28	16	NA	TRBJ1-2	TGTGCCAGCAGGGACCAGCGGGACACCCCTAACTATGGCTACACCTTC	CASRDQRDTPNYGYTF
NA	TRBV5-3	16	NA	TRBJ2-3	TGTGCCAGAAGCTTGGTGGGGGGGCCCCCCGAAGATACGCAGTATTTT	CARSLVGGPPEDTQYF
NA	TRBV18	16	TRBD1	TRBJ1-2	TGTGCCAGCTCCCCTATGGGACAGGGGGCAACCTATGGCTACACCTTC	CASSPMGQGATYGYTF
NA	TRBV4-1	15	TRBD1	TRBJ1-4	TGCGCCAGCAGCCAAGGGGACAGGGACAATGAAAAACTGTTTTTT	CASSQGDRDNEKLFF
once	TRBV2	13	NA	TRBJ2-5	TGTGCCAGCAGTGAGTTGACTCAAGAGACCCAGTACTTC	CASSELTQETQYF
NA	TRBV7-2	20	NA	TRBJ2-6	TGTGCCAGCAGCTTAGCATTCGGCAGGCCACTCCGCTCTGGGGCCAACGTCCTGACTTTC	CASSLAFGRPLRSGANVLTF
NA	TRBV7-2	15	NA	TRBJ2-2	TGTGCCAGCAGCAACGGGGGGCCCCTAGGGGGGGAGCTGTTTTTT	CASSNGGPLGGELFF
NA	TRBV5-1	14	NA	TRBJ2-3	TGCGCCAGCAGCTCTTCAGGGTACCCAGATACGCAGTATTTT	CASSSSGYPDTQYF
NA	TRBV29-1	14	NA	TRBJ1-2	TGCAGCGTTGAAGATCGGGGTTCTAACTATGGCTACACCTTC	CSVEDRGSNYGYTF
NA	TRBV18	14	NA	TRBJ2-5	TGTGCCAGCTCACGACGGGACCATCAAGAGACCCAGTACTTC	CASSRRDHQETQYF
few	TRBV19	17	NA	TRBJ2-2	TGTGCCAGTAGGAATGTCGGACAGACCAAGAACACCGGGGAGCTGTTTTTT	CASRNVGQTKNTGELFF
few	TRBV18	15	NA	TRBJ1-4	TGTGCCAGCTCACCTGGAAGGGAAGAAAATGAAAAACTGTTTTTT	CASSPGREENEKLFF
NA	TRBV5-1	15	TRBD2	TRBJ2-2	TGCGCCAGCAGCTTCGCGGGGGTGGGCACCGGGGAGCTGTTTTTT	CASSFAGVGTGELFF
NA	TRBV2	12	TRBD1	TRBJ2-5	TGTGCCAGCCGGGACAGGGGGGAGACCCAGTACTTC	CASRDRGETQYF
NA	TRBV6-5	14	TRBD1	TRBJ2-3	TGTGCCAGCCGGGACAGCCTCGGCACAGATACGCAGTATTTT	CASRDSLGTDTQYF
NA	TRBV4-1	16	NA	TRBJ2-1	TGCGCCAGCAGCCAAGATCGCATTAGTCGGTACAGTGAGCAGTTCTTC	CASSQDRISRYSEQFF
NA	TRBV2	14	TRBD1	TRBJ1-5	TGTGCCAGCACCTCCGGGACAGAAGGTCAGCCCCAGCATTTT	CASTSGTEGQPQHF